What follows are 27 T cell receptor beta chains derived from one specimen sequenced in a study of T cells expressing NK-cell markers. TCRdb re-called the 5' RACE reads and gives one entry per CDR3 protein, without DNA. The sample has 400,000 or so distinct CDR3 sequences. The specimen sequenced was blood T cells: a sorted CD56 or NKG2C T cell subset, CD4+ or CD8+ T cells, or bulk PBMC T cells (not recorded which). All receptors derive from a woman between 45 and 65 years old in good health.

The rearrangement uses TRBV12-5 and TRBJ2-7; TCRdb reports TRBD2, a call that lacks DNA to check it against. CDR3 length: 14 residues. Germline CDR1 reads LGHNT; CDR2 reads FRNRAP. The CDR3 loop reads CASGYGSSDYEQYF.

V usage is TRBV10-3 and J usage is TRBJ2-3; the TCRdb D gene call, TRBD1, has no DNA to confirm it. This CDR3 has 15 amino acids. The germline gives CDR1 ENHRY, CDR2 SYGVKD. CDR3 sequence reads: CATMGQFTSTDTQYF.

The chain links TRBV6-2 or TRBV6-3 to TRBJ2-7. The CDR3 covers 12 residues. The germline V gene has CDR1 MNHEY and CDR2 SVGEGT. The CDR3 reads CASSGTTYEQYF.

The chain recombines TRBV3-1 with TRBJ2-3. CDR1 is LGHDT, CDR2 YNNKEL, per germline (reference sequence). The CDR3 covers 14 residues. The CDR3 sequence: CASDLAGSTDTQYF.

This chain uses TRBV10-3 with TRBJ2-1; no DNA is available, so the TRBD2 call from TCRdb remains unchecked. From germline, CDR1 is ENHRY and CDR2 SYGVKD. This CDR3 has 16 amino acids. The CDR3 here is CAIRVTGTSAYNEQFF.

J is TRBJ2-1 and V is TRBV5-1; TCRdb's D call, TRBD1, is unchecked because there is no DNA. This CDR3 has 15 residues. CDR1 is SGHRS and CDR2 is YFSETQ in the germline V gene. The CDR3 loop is CASIPLGGMGNEQFF.

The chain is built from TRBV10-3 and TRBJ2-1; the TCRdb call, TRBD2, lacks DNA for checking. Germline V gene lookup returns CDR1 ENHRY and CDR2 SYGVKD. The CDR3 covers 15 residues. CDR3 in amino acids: CAISDPGLAGGLQFF.

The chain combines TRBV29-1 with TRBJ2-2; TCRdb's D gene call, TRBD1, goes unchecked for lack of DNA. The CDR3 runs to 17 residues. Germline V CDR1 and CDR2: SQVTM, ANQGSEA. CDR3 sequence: CSVSGQKGSRATGELFF.

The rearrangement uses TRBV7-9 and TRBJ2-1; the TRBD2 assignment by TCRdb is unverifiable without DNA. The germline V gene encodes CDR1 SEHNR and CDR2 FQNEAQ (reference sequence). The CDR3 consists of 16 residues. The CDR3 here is CASSTLTGSSYNEQFF. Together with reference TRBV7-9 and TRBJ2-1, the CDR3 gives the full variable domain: DTGVSQNPRHKITKRGQNVTFRCDPISEHNRLYWYRQTLGQGPEFLTYFQNEAQLEKSRLLSDRFSAERPKGSFSTLEIQRTEQGDSAMYLCASSTLTGSSYNEQFFGPGTRLTVL.

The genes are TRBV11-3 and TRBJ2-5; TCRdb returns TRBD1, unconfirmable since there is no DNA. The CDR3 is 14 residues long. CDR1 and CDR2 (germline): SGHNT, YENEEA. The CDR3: CASSTGGGQETQYF.

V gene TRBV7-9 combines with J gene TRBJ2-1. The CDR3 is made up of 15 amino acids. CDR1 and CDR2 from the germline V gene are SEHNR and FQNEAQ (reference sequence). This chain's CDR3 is CASSLSRVPRNEQFF.

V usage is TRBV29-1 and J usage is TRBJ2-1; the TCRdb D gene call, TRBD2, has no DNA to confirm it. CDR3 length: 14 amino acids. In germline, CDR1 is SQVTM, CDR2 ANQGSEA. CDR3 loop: CSVALAGGPNEQFF.

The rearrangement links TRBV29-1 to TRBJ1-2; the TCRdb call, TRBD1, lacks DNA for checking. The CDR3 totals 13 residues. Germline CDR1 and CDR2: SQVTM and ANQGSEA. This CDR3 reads CSVASGEDYGYTF.

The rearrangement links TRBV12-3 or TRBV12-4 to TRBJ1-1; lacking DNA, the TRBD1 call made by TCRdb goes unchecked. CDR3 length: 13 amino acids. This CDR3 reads CASREVGGTEAFF.

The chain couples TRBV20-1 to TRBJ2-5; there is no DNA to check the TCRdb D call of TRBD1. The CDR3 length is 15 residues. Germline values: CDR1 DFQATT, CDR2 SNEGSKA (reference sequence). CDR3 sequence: CSAREVGNIQETQYF.

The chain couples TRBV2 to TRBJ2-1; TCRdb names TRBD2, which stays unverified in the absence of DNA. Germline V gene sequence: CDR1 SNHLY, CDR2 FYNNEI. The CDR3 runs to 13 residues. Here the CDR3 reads CATGTSKVNEQFF.

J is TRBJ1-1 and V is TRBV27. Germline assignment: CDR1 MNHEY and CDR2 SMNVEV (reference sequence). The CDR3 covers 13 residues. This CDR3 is CASSFRGVTEAFF.

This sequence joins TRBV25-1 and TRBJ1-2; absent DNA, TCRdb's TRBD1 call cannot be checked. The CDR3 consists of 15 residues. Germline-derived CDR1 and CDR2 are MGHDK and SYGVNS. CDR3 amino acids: CASSESLGQINGYTF.

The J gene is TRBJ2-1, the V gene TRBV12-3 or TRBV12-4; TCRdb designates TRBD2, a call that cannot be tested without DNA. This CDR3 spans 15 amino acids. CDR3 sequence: CASTLLAGGPSEQFF.

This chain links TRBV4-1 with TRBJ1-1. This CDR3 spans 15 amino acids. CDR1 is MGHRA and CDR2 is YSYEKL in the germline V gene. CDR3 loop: CASAASGLTNTEAFF.

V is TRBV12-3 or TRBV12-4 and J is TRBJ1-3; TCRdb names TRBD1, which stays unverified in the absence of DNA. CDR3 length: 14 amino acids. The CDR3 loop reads CASRQSGVGNTIYF.

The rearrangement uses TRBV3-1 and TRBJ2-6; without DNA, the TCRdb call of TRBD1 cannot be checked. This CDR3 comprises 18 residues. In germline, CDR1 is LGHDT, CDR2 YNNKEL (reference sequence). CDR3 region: CASSPRAGSSPGANVLTF.

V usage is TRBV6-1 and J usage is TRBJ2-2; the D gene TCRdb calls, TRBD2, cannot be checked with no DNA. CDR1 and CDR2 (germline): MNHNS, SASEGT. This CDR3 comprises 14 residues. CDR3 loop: CASSERDYTGELFF.

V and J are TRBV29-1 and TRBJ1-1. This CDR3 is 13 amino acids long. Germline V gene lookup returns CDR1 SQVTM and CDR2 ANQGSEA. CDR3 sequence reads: CSVRRGFGTEAFF.

CDR3 amino acids: CAISTGTDYTGELFF. The gene calls are TRBV10-3 and TRBJ2-2; the D gene TCRdb calls, TRBD1, cannot be checked with no DNA. This CDR3 region has 15 residues. The germline CDR1 and CDR2 sequences are ENHRY and SYGVKD.

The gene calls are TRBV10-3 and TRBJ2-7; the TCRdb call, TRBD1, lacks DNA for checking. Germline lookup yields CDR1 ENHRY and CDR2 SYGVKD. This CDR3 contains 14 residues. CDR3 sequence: CAINEGGGAVEQYF.

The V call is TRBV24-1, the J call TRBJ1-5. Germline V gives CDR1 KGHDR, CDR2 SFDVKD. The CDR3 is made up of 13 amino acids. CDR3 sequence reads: CATSDLTDQPQHF.